The 27 T cell receptor beta chains below come from one sample, sequenced in a study of blood T cell repertoires in COVID-19. TCRdb keeps only in-frame clones here, not all; method: immunoSEQ multiplex PCR. The table has 280,000 or so clones, about 90% seen once. Sequenced: peripheral blood. The receptor source for this set is a woman aged 25 to 39 who had recovered from COVID-19.

V is TRBV27 and J is TRBJ1-4; TRBD1 agrees at 11 bases. CDR1 and CDR2 from the germline V gene are MNHEY and SMNVEV (reference sequence). This CDR3 is built from 15 residues. V was clipped by 5 bases and J by 7 bases; unmatched bases: 6. The CDR3 sequence is CASSRTGGGLEKLFF. CDR3 in DNA: TGTGCCAGCAGTCGGACAGGGGGCGGACTTGAAAAACTGTTTTTT. Variable domain in full (rest from reference TRBV27 and TRBJ1-4): EAQVTQNPRYLITVTGKKLTVTCSQNMNHEYMSWYRQDPGLGLRQIYYSMNVEVTDKGDVPEGYKVSRKEKRNFPLILESPSPNQTSLYFCASSRTGGGLEKLFFGSGTQLSVL.

The chain carries TRBV2 and TRBJ2-4, with 8 bases fitting TRBD1. CDR3 length equals 14 residues. CDR1 SNHLY and CDR2 FYNNEI come from the germline V gene. The ends lost 4 bases at V and 6 bases at J; junction bases unmatched: 5. CDR3 sequence reads: CASSAQGAGNIQYF. The CDR3 DNA reads as TGTGCCAGCAGTGCCCAGGGGGCTGGAAACATTCAGTACTTC. Based on the CDR3 plus reference TRBV2 and TRBJ2-4, the full variable domain is EPEVTQTPSHQVTQMGQEVILRCVPISNHLYFYWYRQILGQKVEFLVSFYNNEISEKSEIFDDQFSVERPDGSNFTLKIRSTKLEDSAMYFCASSAQGAGNIQYFGAGTRLSVL.

CDR3 region: CATTGARYEQYF. For the CDR3, the DNA is TGTGCCACAACAGGGGCCAGGTACGAGCAGTACTTC. The chain employs TRBV10-3 and TRBJ2-7; 7 bases agree with TRBD1. Germline loops: CDR1 ENHRY, CDR2 SYGVKD. V dropped 10 bases and J dropped 4; count of bases not matched to a gene: 7. This CDR3 is 12 amino acids long.

V usage is TRBV7-8 and J usage is TRBJ1-5; D perhaps matches TRBD1 (5 bases). CDR3 length: 16 residues. Germline CDR1 SGHVS, CDR2 FQNEAQ. The V end was cut by 1 base, the J end by 4 bases, with 14 bases between. CDR3 protein: CASSLGSRALNQPQHF. The CDR3 nucleotides read TGTGCCAGCAGCTTAGGGAGCAGGGCCCTGAATCAGCCCCAGCATTTT.

The rearrangement joins TRBV4-3 to TRBJ2-3, with TRBD2 matching 10 bases. Trimming at V came to 4 bases and at J to 4 bases, leaving 11 bases not matched to a gene. CDR1 and CDR2 from the germline V gene are LGHNA and YSLEER. The CDR3 covers 17 residues. The CDR3 DNA reads as TGCGCCAGCAGCCCCCGAGCTAGCGGGAGTTTTGCAGATACGCAGTATTTT. It translates to CASSPRASGSFADTQYF.

Here the CDR3 reads CASSFSPGAGGSPLHF. CDR3 in DNA: TGTGCCAGCAGCTTTTCGCCAGGGGCCGGAGGTTCACCCCTCCACTTT. The gene calls are TRBV13 and TRBJ1-6; D might be TRBD1 (6 bases). V lost 3 bases and J 9 bases, leaving 18 bases between the germline ends. The CDR3 totals 16 residues. Germline V gene lookup returns CDR1 PRHDT and CDR2 FYEKMQ (reference sequence).

The V gene is TRBV30, the J gene TRBJ1-1; D call uncertain. The V and J ends lost 1 base and 3 bases respectively, with 21 bases between them. CDR1 and CDR2 from the germline V gene are GTSNPN and SVGIG (reference sequence). This CDR3 contains 17 residues. CDR3 nucleotides: TGTGCCTGGAGTGGGCCCCTACAACAGAGGGTCGACACTGAAGCTTTCTTT. Its translation is CAWSGPLQQRVDTEAFF.

This clone was seen just once. The chain employs TRBV28 and TRBJ2-2, with 7 bases fitting TRBD1. The CDR3 is 16 residues long. V gave up 4 bases and J gave up 5 bases; unmatched junction bases: 10. The germline V gene has CDR1 MDHEN and CDR2 SYDVKM. The CDR3 nucleotides are TGTGCCAGCAGTTCCCCGACAGGGTCCTCAACCGGGGAGCTGTTTTTT. Its protein is CASSSPTGSSTGELFF.

The chain employs TRBV5-1 and TRBJ1-4, with D unresolved. This CDR3 region has 16 residues. The germline V gene has CDR1 SGHRS and CDR2 YFSETQ. Deletions cut 4 bases from V and 5 bases from J, with 18 bases between. CDR3 in amino acids: CASSPPHDPLNEKLFF. Here the CDR3 DNA reads TGCGCCAGCAGCCCCCCTCACGACCCACTAAATGAAAAACTGTTTTTT.

CDR3 sequence reads: CASSLSSSYGYTF. CDR3 in DNA: TGTGCCAGCAGTTTATCGAGTTCCTATGGCTACACCTTC. This sequence joins TRBV27 and TRBJ1-2; D gene unclear. V lost 0 bases, J lost 4 bases, and 6 bases lay in between. The V gene's germline CDR1 is MNHEY and CDR2 SMNVEV (reference sequence). This CDR3 spans 13 amino acids.

This clone occurred a few times. V and J are TRBV6-4 and TRBJ1-5; 8 positions match TRBD1. Per the germline V gene, CDR1 is MRHNA and CDR2 is SNTAGT. V shed 10 bases and J 4 bases; nucleotides not matched to a gene: 3. The CDR3 is 12 residues long. The CDR3 is CAIHRGNQPQHF. CDR3 bases: TGTGCCATACACAGGGGGAATCAGCCCCAGCATTTT.

The chain uses TRBV14 and TRBJ2-2, with a tentative D call TRBD1 (6 bases). The CDR3 totals 17 residues. CDR1 is SGHDN and CDR2 is FVKESK in the germline V gene. The V and J ends lost 0 bases and 4 bases respectively, with 15 bases between them. Here the CDR3 DNA reads TGTGCCAGCAGCCAAGATAGCAACAGGGTGGTCACCGGGGAGCTGTTTTTT. Translating gives CASSQDSNRVVTGELFF.

This chain's CDR3 is CASSSTPGGGGEKLFF. The DNA of the CDR3 is TGTGCCAGCAGCTCCACCCCAGGGGGCGGGGGAGAAAAACTGTTTTTT. J is TRBJ1-4 and V is TRBV9; TRBD1 matches 8 bases. CDR1 SGDLS and CDR2 YYNGEE come from the germline V gene. The V segment lost 4 bases and the J segment 8 bases; nucleotides outside the gene matches: 13. The CDR3 sequence is 16 residues long.

The V and J genes are TRBV19 and TRBJ1-1; D is possibly TRBD1 (6 bases). CDR3 length equals 14 residues. V shed 5 bases and J shed 1 base, with 11 bases lying between them. Germline V lookup: CDR1 LNHDA, CDR2 SQIVND (reference sequence). CDR3 sequence: CASSWPGANTEAFF. In DNA, the CDR3 is TGTGCCAGTAGTTGGCCAGGGGCGAACACTGAAGCTTTCTTT.

The chain couples TRBV6-5 to TRBJ2-4; tentatively, D is TRBD1 (5 bases). Trimming removed 6 bases at V and 0 bases at J, with 12 bases between. The CDR3 is 15 amino acids. From germline, CDR1 is MNHEY and CDR2 SVGAGI. DNA for the CDR3: TGTGCCAGCAGCTCAGGGATCTCAGCCAAAAACATTCAGTACTTC. This sequence encodes CASSSGISAKNIQYF.

This clone has just a few counts. The rearrangement joins TRBV11-2 to TRBJ1-4; D is perhaps TRBD1 (6 bases). The CDR3 length is 14 residues. Germline V gene data show CDR1 as SGHAT and CDR2 as FQNNGV. V was shortened by 3 bases and J by 7 bases, with 12 bases between the two germline ends. The CDR3 DNA is TGTGCCAGCAGCTTTCTGACAGGTGGTGAAAAACTGTTTTTT. Its translation is CASSFLTGGEKLFF.

A single count supports this clone. The CDR3 reads CATSRTGNTEAFF. CDR3 DNA sequence: TGTGCCACATCCCGTACAGGGAACACTGAAGCTTTCTTT. This sequence joins TRBV12-3 or TRBV12-4 and TRBJ1-1; possibly TRBD1 for D (5 bases). The CDR3 has 13 amino acids. V gave up 10 bases and J gave up 1 base, with 13 bases separating them.

The V call is TRBV7-8, the J call TRBJ2-1; 9 bases map to TRBD2. The CDR3 has 17 amino acids. After removal of 1 base from V and 4 bases from J, the junction contained 8 bases not matched to a gene. Germline CDR1 reads SGHVS; CDR2 reads FQNEAQ. The CDR3: CASSLVFWTSEYNEQFF. The CDR3 nucleotides are TGTGCCAGCAGCTTAGTATTCTGGACTAGCGAGTACAATGAGCAGTTCTTC. The whole variable domain, filled in from reference TRBV7-8 and TRBJ2-1, reads GAGVSQSPRYKVAKRGQDVALRCDPISGHVSLFWYQQALGQGPEFLTYFQNEAQLDKSGLPSDRFFAERPEGSVSTLKIQRTQQEDSAVYLCASSLVFWTSEYNEQFFGPGTRLTVL.

This clone was recorded a few times. This chain connects TRBV2 to TRBJ1-5; TRBD1 agrees at 7 bases. J was trimmed by 5 bases and V by 0 bases; bases with no gene match: 25. The CDR3 length is 22 residues. Germline V gene sequence: CDR1 SNHLY, CDR2 FYNNEI. CDR3 bases: TGTGCCAGCAGTGAAGCGGTTTACAGGGGCCCTCGGAATGCGACCGGAGATCAGCCCCAGCATTTT. Amino acid sequence: CASSEAVYRGPRNATGDQPQHF.

V and J are TRBV5-6 and TRBJ2-7; D is undetermined. Germline assignment: CDR1 SGHDT and CDR2 YYEEEE. V dropped 1 base and J dropped 3 bases, with 11 bases sitting between them. The CDR3 covers 14 residues. This CDR3 reads CASSLFATNYEQYF. CDR3 nucleotides: TGTGCCAGCAGCTTGTTCGCGACAAACTACGAGCAGTACTTC.

The chain has TRBV2 and TRBJ1-3, with D possibly matching TRBD1 (6 bases). This CDR3 spans 14 amino acids. The germline CDR1 and CDR2 sequences are SNHLY and FYNNEI. V was shortened by 4 bases and J by 0 bases, with 7 bases between the two germline ends. DNA of the CDR3: TGTGCCAGCAGTGGGGGGCGCTCTGGAAACACCATATATTTT. This sequence encodes CASSGGRSGNTIYF.

V gene TRBV6-1 combines with J gene TRBJ2-7, with TRBD1 as a possible D gene (5 bases). CDR1 and CDR2 (germline): MNHNS, SASEGT. The CDR3 runs to 16 residues. The ends were cut back, 1 base at V and 2 bases at J, with 15 bases in the middle. CDR3 sequence reads: CASSEGVGQGPYEQYF. CDR3 DNA: TGTGCCAGCAGTGAAGGAGTGGGGCAGGGTCCCTACGAGCAGTACTTC.

The count of this clone is one. The chain recombines TRBV5-1 with TRBJ1-1; TRBD1 is a possible D gene (6 bases). The CDR3 has 17 amino acids. Germline assignment: CDR1 SGHRS and CDR2 YFSETQ. Trimming removed 3 bases at V and 0 bases at J, with 18 bases between. The CDR3 here is CASSSRSGGRMNTEAFF. The CDR3 DNA is TGCGCCAGCAGCTCCAGGTCGGGGGGCAGGATGAACACTGAAGCTTTCTTT.

This chain joins TRBV2 and TRBJ1-6, with D possibly TRBD1 on 5 matching bases. Per the germline V gene, CDR1 is SNHLY and CDR2 is FYNNEI. The CDR3 is 15 residues long. Trimming pared 4 bases from V and 10 bases from J, leaving 17 bases between. CDR3 DNA: TGTGCCAGCAGTGTAGGAAGGCAGGGTACCTCACCCCTCCACTTT. Its translation: CASSVGRQGTSPLHF.

This chain uses TRBV19 with TRBJ2-3; TRBD2 aligns across 8 bases. The CDR3 contains 15 residues. The germline V gene has CDR1 LNHDA and CDR2 SQIVND (reference sequence). The V and J ends lost 1 base and 2 bases, in that order; junction bases with no gene match: 2. The CDR3 reads CASSIAGGPTDTQYF. The CDR3 coding sequence is TGTGCCAGTAGTATAGCGGGGGGGCCCACAGATACGCAGTATTTT.

As regards this clone: This specimen includes other DNA sequences encoding the same CDR3. V and J are TRBV5-1 and TRBJ2-5; 8 nucleotides match TRBD1. The CDR3 totals 14 residues. The trim removed 4 bases at V and 5 bases at J, leaving 7 bases unmatched. Germline-derived CDR1 and CDR2 are SGHRS and YFSETQ. This CDR3 reads CASSTGQGGETQYF. CDR3 nucleotides: TGCGCCAGCAGCACTGGACAGGGAGGCGAGACCCAGTACTTC.

V is TRBV6-6 and J is TRBJ2-7; 11 nucleotides line up with TRBD1. Germline lookup yields CDR1 MNHNY and CDR2 SVGAGI (reference sequence). The length of the CDR3 is 14 residues. V shed 6 bases, J shed 1 base, and the junction held 2 bases outside the gene matches. In nucleotides, the CDR3 is TGTGCCAGCAGGGGACAGGGGGGATCCTACGAGCAGTACTTC. This translates into CASRGQGGSYEQYF.